This T cell receptor (beta chain) was retrieved from a study of cytomegalovirus exposure and HLA in healthy donors. This clone has just one count. PCR used 60 Vbeta primers and 13 Jbeta primers. Profiled with immunoSEQ multiplex PCR; TCRdb holds only in-frame clones, not every one. The data hold fewer than 300,000 clones, with roughly 90% observed a single time. Source material: PBMCs. This clonotype was obtained from a man aged 40-50 years in good health and CMV-seropositive.

The CDR3 spells CASRYSNEQFF. Written as DNA, the CDR3 is TGTGCCAGTAGGTACAGCAATGAGCAGTTCTTC. V usage is TRBV19 and J usage is TRBJ2-1; D remains unclear. Trimming stripped 6 bases from V and 6 bases from J, with 6 bases between. The CDR3 is 11 residues long. Germline V gives CDR1 LNHDA, CDR2 SQIVND (reference sequence).